These 19 T cell receptor beta chains came from one sample sequenced in a study of T cell responses to AZD1222 COVID-19 vaccine. Assay used: immunoSEQ multiplex PCR; TCRdb lists only in-frame clones, some missing. The profile shows 100,000 to 150,000 clones, 80% to 90% of them singletons. Sequencing was performed on peripheral blood, taken on day 0 of MenACWY control vaccination. The receptors originated from an adult in good health.

This clone appeared a single time. Other DNA sequences of this sample code for an identical CDR3. The genes are TRBV6-5 and TRBJ1-1; 12 bases match TRBD1. Germline loops: CDR1 MNHEY, CDR2 SVGAGI. The CDR3 spans 15 residues. The junction had 5 bases not matched to a gene; V was cut back by 4 bases and J by 5 bases. The CDR3 coding sequence is TGTGCCAGCAGTTCGGGACAGGGGGCTTGGACTGAAGCTTTCTTT. This translates into CASSSGQGAWTEAFF.

The chain recombines TRBV7-9 with TRBJ1-2; unclear D gene. Germline CDR1 is SEHNR and CDR2 is FQNEAQ (reference sequence). V was shortened by 8 bases and J by 2 bases, with 15 bases between the two germline ends. The CDR3 is made up of 14 amino acids. CDR3 bases: TGTGCCAGCGCACCTCCCTGGGCGAACTATGGCTACACCTTC. Protein sequence: CASAPPWANYGYTF.

This chain links TRBV29-1 with TRBJ1-2; the D is unclear. From germline, CDR1 is SQVTM and CDR2 ANQGSEA. Trimming stripped 5 bases from V and 5 bases from J, with 6 bases between. The CDR3 covers 10 residues. The CDR3 region is CSVSGYGYTF. For the CDR3, the DNA is TGCAGCGTTTCGGGGTATGGCTACACCTTC.

V is TRBV27 and J is TRBJ1-6; D unclear. This CDR3 region has 13 residues. Per the germline V gene, CDR1 is MNHEY and CDR2 is SMNVEV (reference sequence). With 3 bases removed from V and 8 bases from J, the gap between germline ends came to 8 bases. The chain's CDR3 is CASSFRLDSPLHF. The CDR3 bases are TGTGCCAGCAGTTTCCGGTTGGATTCACCCCTCCACTTT.

V usage is TRBV24-1 and J usage is TRBJ1-2; possibly TRBD1 for D (5 bases). V lost 1 base, J lost 8 bases, and 19 bases lay in between. The germline V gene has CDR1 KGHDR and CDR2 SFDVKD. The CDR3 runs to 16 residues. The CDR3 spells CATSDFGRDGPRGYTF. Written as DNA, the CDR3 is TGTGCCACCAGTGATTTTGGACGGGACGGCCCAAGGGGCTACACCTTC.

This clone was recorded once. The CDR3, as DNA: TGTGCCAGCACCCTTGACAGGGGTGGAAACACCATATATTTT. It translates to CASTLDRGGNTIYF. This chain joins TRBV6-5 and TRBJ1-3; 8 positions agree with TRBD1. Germline lookup yields CDR1 MNHEY and CDR2 SVGAGI. This CDR3 has 14 residues. V trimming: 7 bases; J trimming: 3 bases; junction bases outside the gene matches: 5.

This chain uses TRBV7-9 with TRBJ1-6; D remains ambiguous. The CDR3 consists of 13 residues. Trimming shortened V by 3 bases and J by 7 bases, and 7 bases separated the two germline ends. Germline lookup yields CDR1 SEHNR and CDR2 FQNEAQ (reference sequence). In DNA, the CDR3 is TGTGCCAGCAGCTTTACCGAGAATTCACCCCTCCACTTT. Its protein is CASSFTENSPLHF.

The chain uses TRBV27 and TRBJ1-2; 8 bases line up with TRBD1. Trimming at V came to 0 bases and at J to 6 bases, leaving 6 bases not matched to a gene. This CDR3 has 15 residues. Germline V lookup: CDR1 MNHEY, CDR2 SMNVEV (reference sequence). CDR3 in DNA: TGTGCCAGCAGTTTATCAAGGACAGGGTGGGATGGCTACACCTTC. Translating gives CASSLSRTGWDGYTF.

The chain is built from TRBV5-4 and TRBJ2-7, with TRBD2 identical over 9 bases. Germline V gives CDR1 SGHNT, CDR2 YYREEE (reference sequence). The junction had 11 bases not matched to a gene; V was cut back by 4 bases and J by 3 bases. The CDR3 runs 16 residues. The CDR3 sequence: CASSPELAGGSYEQYF. The CDR3 nucleotides read TGTGCCAGCAGCCCGGAGCTGGCGGGAGGGAGCTACGAGCAGTACTTC.

This chain joins TRBV6-5 and TRBJ1-1; perhaps TRBD1 as D (5 bases). Germline lookup yields CDR1 MNHEY and CDR2 SVGAGI. CDR3 length: 15 amino acids. The V end was cut by 0 bases, the J end by 7 bases, with 15 bases between. CDR3 coding DNA: TGTGCCAGCAGTTACTCGAGGTGGGGCGCGGGTGAAGCTTTCTTT. This sequence encodes CASSYSRWGAGEAFF.

The J gene is TRBJ2-1, the V gene TRBV7-2; 7 bases line up with TRBD2. Trimming at V came to 4 bases and at J to 1 base, leaving 4 bases not matched to a gene. Germline CDR1 reads SGHTA; CDR2 reads FQGNSA. The CDR3 length is 15 residues. CDR3 DNA sequence: TGTGCCAGCAGCTCTTCTAGCGGATCCTACAATGAGCAGTTCTTC. Its protein is CASSSSSGSYNEQFF.

This chain joins TRBV27 and TRBJ1-1; D is undetermined. The ends were cut back, 2 bases at V and 4 bases at J, with 14 bases in the middle. The CDR3 extends over 15 amino acids. Germline assignment: CDR1 MNHEY and CDR2 SMNVEV (reference sequence). The CDR3 DNA sequence: TGTGCCAGCAGTTTAAGCGGGGTCCTGAGCACTGAAGCTTTCTTT. Its translation is CASSLSGVLSTEAFF.

The chain employs TRBV6-5 and TRBJ1-1; 10 bases are a match to TRBD1. CDR3 length: 15 amino acids. Germline CDR1 and CDR2: MNHEY and SVGAGI. The trim removed 5 bases at V and 8 bases at J, leaving 11 bases unmatched. The chain's CDR3 is CASSRPGTGAGEAFF. The CDR3, as DNA: TGTGCCAGCAGTCGTCCCGGGACAGGGGCGGGGGAAGCTTTCTTT.

The CDR3 spells CASSRQGNTEAFF. The CDR3 nucleotides read TGTGCCAGTAGTAGACAGGGGAACACTGAAGCTTTCTTT. V and J are TRBV19 and TRBJ1-1; TRBD1 matches at 7 bases. V lost 4 bases to trimming and J lost 1 base; unmatched junction nucleotides: 0. CDR1 and CDR2 from the germline V gene are LNHDA and SQIVND (reference sequence). There are 13 residues in the CDR3.

This sequence joins TRBV5-4 and TRBJ1-5, with D uncertain. The CDR3 is 15 amino acids. The V end was cut by 0 bases, the J end by 2 bases, with 9 bases between. Germline V gives CDR1 SGHNT, CDR2 YYREEE (reference sequence). CDR3 in amino acids: CASSLGAGGNQPQHF. For the CDR3, the DNA is TGTGCCAGCAGCTTGGGGGCAGGAGGCAATCAGCCCCAGCATTTT.

The rearrangement uses TRBV12-3 or TRBV12-4 and TRBJ1-2, with a weak D call TRBD1 (6 bases). The CDR3 covers 12 residues. Trimming cost V 3 bases and J 5 bases, with 7 bases left between them. CDR3 protein: CASSLDRYGYTF. Here the CDR3 DNA reads TGTGCCAGCAGTTTGGACAGATATGGCTACACCTTC.

The chain couples TRBV6-6 to TRBJ2-7; 7 bases align to TRBD1. The V gene end was trimmed by 0 bases and the J gene end by 6 bases; junction bases not matched to a gene: 5. Germline values: CDR1 MNHNY, CDR2 SVGAGI (reference sequence). There are 14 residues in the CDR3. The DNA of the CDR3 is TGTGCCAGCAGTTACTCTTCAGGGGGTGGCGAGCAGTACTTC. Its translation: CASSYSSGGGEQYF.

V is TRBV6-2 or TRBV6-3 and J is TRBJ1-1, with a tentative D call TRBD1 (5 bases). Germline lookup yields CDR1 MNHEY and CDR2 SVGEGT. The V end lost 4 bases, the J end lost 3 bases, and 15 bases lay between the germline ends. This CDR3 has 15 amino acids. The CDR3 loop reads CASSSQLTGHTEAFF. DNA of the CDR3: TGTGCCAGCAGTTCACAACTCACGGGACACACTGAAGCTTTCTTT.

This sequence joins TRBV19 and TRBJ2-1; 15 bases match TRBD2. Trimming cost V 5 bases and J 0 bases; bases outside gene matches: 11. Germline CDR1 LNHDA, CDR2 SQIVND (reference sequence). This CDR3 region has 20 residues. The CDR3 is CASSYGTSGGYPSSYNEQFF. CDR3 DNA: TGTGCCAGTAGTTACGGGACTAGCGGGGGGTACCCTAGCTCCTACAATGAGCAGTTCTTC.